These T cell receptor beta chains were read from a single sample in a study of OX40 agonist ivuxolimab in advanced cancers. Here immunoSEQ multiplex PCR was the method, and the copy in TCRdb shows in-frame clones only, minus some. The sample yields 77,000 or so clones, about 90% seen once. The sequencing used CD4+ or CD8+ T cells sorted from blood, collected in a trial of the OX40 agonist ivuxolimab. Receptor source: an adult with an advanced solid tumor such as melanoma, head and neck, liver or kidney cancer. Each CDR3 is given with its conserved first and last residue. A D gene is named only where the DNA matches it firmly. Clone size is shown for a subset of rows, as once, few, many or a class of expanded clone.

j_call: TRBJ2-3
clone_size: .
d_call: .
v_call: TRBV7-9
cdr3_aa: CASSSPGSTDTQYF
cdr3_nt: TGTGCCAGCAGCTCTCCAGGGAGCACAGATACGCAGTATTTT

j_call: TRBJ2-7
clone_size: .
d_call: .
v_call: TRBV6-1
cdr3_aa: CASRPRTIYEQYF
cdr3_nt: TGTGCCAGCAGGCCCCGGACTATCTACGAGCAGTACTTC

j_call: TRBJ2-7
clone_size: .
d_call: TRBD2
v_call: TRBV25-1
cdr3_aa: CASSKTGLAGAQSYEQYF
cdr3_nt: TGTGCCAGCAGCAAGACGGGACTAGCGGGGGCCCAGTCCTACGAGCAGTACTTC

j_call: TRBJ2-7
clone_size: once
d_call: TRBD2
v_call: TRBV5-6
cdr3_aa: CASSLARGVDEQYF
cdr3_nt: TGTGCCAGCAGCTTGGCACGGGGGGTCGACGAGCAGTACTTC

j_call: TRBJ2-7
clone_size: .
d_call: TRBD1
v_call: TRBV4-1
cdr3_aa: CASSQTRGPAYEQYF
cdr3_nt: TGCGCCAGCAGCCAAACCAGGGGGCCTGCCTACGAGCAGTACTTC

j_call: TRBJ1-1
clone_size: .
d_call: .
v_call: TRBV27
cdr3_aa: CASSWTSSGGAFF
cdr3_nt: TGTGCCAGCAGTTGGACCTCTTCGGGAGGAGCTTTCTTT

j_call: TRBJ2-1
clone_size: .
d_call: TRBD2
v_call: TRBV5-1
cdr3_aa: CASSFVSVTSGYNEQFF
cdr3_nt: TGCGCCAGCAGCTTTGTATCGGTAACTAGCGGGTACAATGAGCAGTTCTTC

j_call: TRBJ2-1
clone_size: .
d_call: .
v_call: TRBV13
cdr3_aa: CASSLRGENDNEQFF
cdr3_nt: TGTGCCAGCAGCTTACGAGGGGAGAATGACAATGAGCAGTTCTTC

j_call: TRBJ2-7
clone_size: .
d_call: .
v_call: TRBV6-6
cdr3_aa: CASPKPQGYEQYF
cdr3_nt: TGTGCCAGCCCCAAGCCCCAGGGCTACGAGCAGTACTTC

j_call: TRBJ2-1
clone_size: .
d_call: TRBD2
v_call: TRBV9
cdr3_aa: CASSSGGLYNEQFF
cdr3_nt: TGTGCCAGCAGCAGCGGGGGCCTATACAATGAGCAGTTCTTC

j_call: TRBJ1-5
clone_size: .
d_call: .
v_call: TRBV2
cdr3_aa: CASSSWLGEPQHF
cdr3_nt: TGTGCCAGCAGCAGCTGGTTGGGGGAGCCCCAGCATTTT

j_call: TRBJ1-4
clone_size: .
d_call: TRBD1
v_call: TRBV5-4
cdr3_aa: CASSLAPGQGARGEKLFF
cdr3_nt: TGTGCCAGCAGCTTGGCCCCGGGACAGGGGGCGCGCGGTGAAAAACTGTTTTTT

j_call: TRBJ1-4
clone_size: .
d_call: .
v_call: TRBV6-5
cdr3_aa: CASRDGRVSWEKLFF
cdr3_nt: TGTGCCAGCAGAGATGGCAGGGTCTCCTGGGAAAAACTGTTTTTT

j_call: TRBJ2-1
clone_size: .
d_call: TRBD2
v_call: TRBV15
cdr3_aa: CATSRVLAGGGDEQFF
cdr3_nt: TGTGCCACCAGCAGAGTTCTCGCGGGGGGTGGAGATGAGCAGTTCTTC

j_call: TRBJ1-2
clone_size: .
d_call: TRBD1
v_call: TRBV27
cdr3_aa: CASSVMTGAYGYTF
cdr3_nt: TGTGCCAGCAGTGTCATGACAGGGGCCTATGGCTACACCTTC

j_call: TRBJ1-1
clone_size: .
d_call: .
v_call: TRBV30
cdr3_aa: CAWSSGMNTEAFF
cdr3_nt: TGTGCCTGGAGTTCAGGGATGAACACTGAAGCTTTCTTT

j_call: TRBJ1-2
clone_size: .
d_call: TRBD1
v_call: TRBV9
cdr3_aa: CASSANRGNGYGYTF
cdr3_nt: TGTGCCAGCAGCGCCAACAGGGGAAACGGCTATGGCTACACCTTC

j_call: TRBJ1-2
clone_size: .
d_call: .
v_call: TRBV27
cdr3_aa: CASSLAMNYGYTF
cdr3_nt: TGTGCCAGCAGCCTAGCGATGAACTATGGCTACACCTTC

j_call: TRBJ2-3
clone_size: .
d_call: .
v_call: TRBV11-1
cdr3_aa: CASSPGRTPSYSGTDTQYF
cdr3_nt: TGTGCCAGCAGCCCGGGACGGACTCCTAGCTACTCGGGCACAGATACGCAGTATTTT

j_call: TRBJ2-1
clone_size: .
d_call: .
v_call: TRBV4-1
cdr3_aa: CASTIDLGAGNEQFF
cdr3_nt: TGCGCCAGCACCATAGACCTAGGGGCCGGCAATGAGCAGTTCTTC

j_call: TRBJ2-5
clone_size: .
d_call: TRBD1
v_call: TRBV6-5
cdr3_aa: CASGTAEETQYF
cdr3_nt: TGTGCCAGCGGGACAGCAGAAGAGACCCAGTACTTC

j_call: TRBJ1-1
clone_size: .
d_call: TRBD1
v_call: TRBV5-8
cdr3_aa: CASSMDRTNTEAFF
cdr3_nt: TGTGCCAGCAGCATGGACAGGACGAACACTGAAGCTTTCTTT

j_call: TRBJ1-1
clone_size: .
d_call: .
v_call: TRBV9
cdr3_aa: CASSPRTENTEAFF
cdr3_nt: TGTGCCAGCAGCCCGCGGACGGAGAACACTGAAGCTTTCTTT

j_call: TRBJ1-6
clone_size: few
d_call: .
v_call: TRBV4-1
cdr3_aa: CASSQESATPSNSPLHF
cdr3_nt: TGCGCCAGCAGCCAAGAATCCGCCACTCCGAGTAATTCACCCCTCCACTTT

j_call: TRBJ2-1
clone_size: .
d_call: .
v_call: TRBV27
cdr3_aa: CASSSPPTEGDEQFF
cdr3_nt: TGTGCCAGCAGTTCTCCCCCCACGGAGGGAGATGAGCAGTTCTTC

j_call: TRBJ2-7
clone_size: .
d_call: TRBD2
v_call: TRBV7-6
cdr3_aa: CASSLGGGASEQYF
cdr3_nt: TGTGCCAGCAGCTTAGGCGGGGGGGCCAGCGAGCAGTACTTC

j_call: TRBJ2-3
clone_size: hyperexpanded
d_call: TRBD2
v_call: TRBV4-1
cdr3_aa: CASSQESGGTDTQYF
cdr3_nt: TGCGCCAGCAGCCAAGAAAGCGGGGGCACAGATACGCAGTATTTT

j_call: TRBJ2-7
clone_size: .
d_call: .
v_call: TRBV5-1
cdr3_aa: CASSSPNLEQYF
cdr3_nt: TGCGCCAGCAGCTCCCCAAACTTGGAGCAGTACTTC

j_call: TRBJ2-7
clone_size: .
d_call: TRBD1
v_call: TRBV5-1
cdr3_aa: CASSLAPGQSPSYEQYF
cdr3_nt: TGCGCCAGCAGCTTGGCACCGGGACAGAGCCCCTCCTACGAGCAGTACTTC

j_call: TRBJ2-5
clone_size: .
d_call: .
v_call: TRBV6-5
cdr3_aa: CASSLVGQETQYF
cdr3_nt: TGTGCCAGCAGTTTAGTGGGCCAAGAGACCCAGTACTTC

j_call: TRBJ1-2
clone_size: .
d_call: TRBD1
v_call: TRBV5-6
cdr3_aa: CASSFGTGALNYGYTF
cdr3_nt: TGTGCCAGCAGCTTTGGGACAGGGGCGCTTAACTATGGCTACACCTTC

j_call: TRBJ1-1
clone_size: .
d_call: .
v_call: TRBV6-5
cdr3_aa: CASSYGDGANTEAFF
cdr3_nt: TGTGCCAGCAGTTACGGGGACGGGGCGAACACTGAAGCTTTCTTT

j_call: TRBJ2-5
clone_size: .
d_call: TRBD1
v_call: TRBV29-1
cdr3_aa: CSASVTGGSQTQYF
cdr3_nt: TGCAGCGCCTCCGTTACAGGGGGCTCGCAGACCCAGTACTTC

j_call: TRBJ1-1
clone_size: .
d_call: TRBD1
v_call: TRBV30
cdr3_aa: CAWTTSTGYTEAFF
cdr3_nt: TGTGCCTGGACGACCTCGACAGGGTACACTGAAGCTTTCTTT

j_call: TRBJ2-2
clone_size: .
d_call: .
v_call: TRBV15
cdr3_aa: CATSRQGITGELFF
cdr3_nt: TGTGCCACCAGCAGACAGGGGATCACCGGGGAGCTGTTTTTT

j_call: TRBJ2-2
clone_size: .
d_call: .
v_call: TRBV4-3
cdr3_aa: CASSHTNTGELFF
cdr3_nt: TGCGCCAGCAGCCACACCAACACCGGGGAGCTGTTTTTT

j_call: TRBJ1-2
clone_size: .
d_call: .
v_call: TRBV13
cdr3_aa: CASSPRNLPGDDGGYTF
cdr3_nt: TGTGCCAGCAGCCCCCGAAATTTGCCAGGAGACGATGGAGGCTACACCTTC

j_call: TRBJ2-7
clone_size: .
d_call: TRBD1
v_call: TRBV6-5
cdr3_aa: CASSYEGANYEQYF
cdr3_nt: TGTGCCAGCAGTTATGAGGGGGCCAACTACGAGCAGTACTTC

j_call: TRBJ1-2
clone_size: .
d_call: .
v_call: TRBV5-1
cdr3_aa: CASSLGRGGADPNYGYTF
cdr3_nt: TGCGCCAGCAGCTTGGGCCGGGGGGGAGCTGATCCTAACTATGGCTACACCTTC

j_call: TRBJ1-5
clone_size: once
d_call: .
v_call: TRBV15
cdr3_aa: CATSWWTVSNQPQHF
cdr3_nt: TGTGCCACCAGCTGGTGGACCGTTAGCAATCAGCCCCAGCATTTT

j_call: TRBJ1-2
clone_size: .
d_call: TRBD1
v_call: TRBV7-9
cdr3_aa: CASSLVEGAYGYTF
cdr3_nt: TGTGCCAGCAGCTTAGTGGAGGGGGCGTATGGCTACACCTTC

j_call: TRBJ1-1
clone_size: .
d_call: .
v_call: TRBV29-1
cdr3_aa: CSEGDRRNTEAFF
cdr3_nt: TGCAGCGAGGGCGACAGGAGGAACACTGAAGCTTTCTTT

j_call: TRBJ2-7
clone_size: .
d_call: TRBD1
v_call: TRBV11-1
cdr3_aa: CASSFWTGGSYEQYF
cdr3_nt: TGTGCCAGCAGCTTTTGGACAGGGGGCTCCTACGAGCAGTACTTC

j_call: TRBJ2-7
clone_size: .
d_call: .
v_call: TRBV5-1
cdr3_aa: CASSLAYLSSEQYF
cdr3_nt: TGCGCCAGCAGCTTGGCCTATCTTAGCAGCGAGCAGTACTTC

j_call: TRBJ1-2
clone_size: .
d_call: .
v_call: TRBV27
cdr3_aa: CASSLSAGGYGYTF
cdr3_nt: TGTGCCAGCAGTTTATCGGCAGGTGGCTATGGCTACACCTTC

j_call: TRBJ2-3
clone_size: .
d_call: .
v_call: TRBV7-7
cdr3_aa: CASSPTSHSTDTQYF
cdr3_nt: TGTGCCAGCAGCCCGACTAGTCATAGCACAGATACGCAGTATTTT

j_call: TRBJ2-1
clone_size: .
d_call: TRBD2
v_call: TRBV9
cdr3_aa: CASSVVAGDYNEQFF
cdr3_nt: TGTGCCAGCAGCGTCGTAGCGGGGGACTACAATGAGCAGTTCTTC

j_call: TRBJ2-1
clone_size: .
d_call: TRBD2
v_call: TRBV11-3
cdr3_aa: CASSSRGKYNEQFF
cdr3_nt: TGTGCCAGCAGCTCGCGGGGGAAATACAATGAGCAGTTCTTC

j_call: TRBJ1-1
clone_size: .
d_call: .
v_call: TRBV2
cdr3_aa: CASSEWGRGTEAFF
cdr3_nt: TGTGCCAGCAGTGAATGGGGCAGGGGTACTGAAGCTTTCTTT

j_call: TRBJ2-7
clone_size: .
d_call: TRBD1
v_call: TRBV10-2
cdr3_aa: CATGTVYEQYF
cdr3_nt: TGCGCCACCGGGACAGTCTACGAGCAGTACTTC

j_call: TRBJ1-1
clone_size: .
d_call: .
v_call: TRBV27
cdr3_aa: CASSLGVRGGTTEAFF
cdr3_nt: TGTGCCAGCAGTTTAGGGGTACGGGGGGGAACCACTGAAGCTTTCTTT

j_call: TRBJ1-6
clone_size: .
d_call: .
v_call: TRBV7-6
cdr3_aa: CASSSTDSNYNSPLHF
cdr3_nt: TGTGCCAGCAGCTCCACGGACAGTAACTATAATTCACCCCTCCACTTT

j_call: TRBJ2-2
clone_size: .
d_call: .
v_call: TRBV10-3
cdr3_aa: CAITEGMTGELFF
cdr3_nt: TGTGCCATCACGGAGGGAATGACCGGGGAGCTGTTTTTT

j_call: TRBJ1-2
clone_size: .
d_call: TRBD1
v_call: TRBV7-9
cdr3_aa: CASSLETGWGYGYTF
cdr3_nt: TGTGCCAGCAGCTTAGAGACAGGGTGGGGCTATGGCTACACCTTC

j_call: TRBJ2-6
clone_size: .
d_call: .
v_call: TRBV6-5
cdr3_aa: CASSSQGTGANVLTF
cdr3_nt: TGTGCCAGCAGTTCTCAGGGAACCGGGGCCAACGTCCTGACTTTC

j_call: TRBJ2-3
clone_size: once
d_call: .
v_call: TRBV11-2
cdr3_aa: CASSLRTATDTQYF
cdr3_nt: TGTGCCAGCAGCCTCAGGACAGCCACAGATACGCAGTATTTT

j_call: TRBJ2-7
clone_size: .
d_call: TRBD1
v_call: TRBV7-2
cdr3_aa: CASSLVGQGYEQYF
cdr3_nt: TGTGCCAGCAGCTTAGTGGGACAGGGTTACGAGCAGTACTTC